This T cell receptor beta chain was identified in a study of T-cell reconstitution after alpha-beta-depleted transplantation in children. This CDR3 spans 12 amino acids. Germline lookup yields CDR1 DFQATT and CDR2 SNEGSKA (reference sequence). V was shortened by 2 bases and J by 12 bases, with 16 bases between the two germline ends. This clonotype occurred a few times. This sample's TCRbeta library carried unique molecular identifier barcodes. TCRdb independently ran MiXCR on the PCR reads; one entry per CDR3 protein. The sample lists some 500,000 distinct CDR3 sequences, approximately 16% occurring once.

The origin of this receptor is a human donor who donated a stem cell graft to a child with acute lymphoblastic leukemia. The chain carries TRBV20-1 and TRBJ1-1; D gene uncertain. Specimen: PBMCs from the stem cell graft donor, collected from the stem cell graft. The CDR3 loop reads CSARRGSGKSFF. CDR3 nucleotide sequence: TGCAGTGCTAGACGGGGAAGCGGTAAATCTTTCTTT.